This T cell receptor (beta chain) was observed in a study of regulatory T cells in long-lasting Graves disease. Study-wide results and caveats: It was possible that the small sample size reduced accuracy. The work looked only at peripheral blood and did not look at thyroid tissue. Segments TRBV28, TRBJ1-2 and TRBJ2-5 showed preferential usage in persistent disease.

The sample holds a few counts of this clonotype. No antigen is known for it. Building the TCR beta libraries relied on iRepertoire HTBI primers, and CDR3 regions underwent Arm-PCR. Using its own MiXCR run on the multiplex PCR reads, TCRdb lists one record per CDR3 protein. Seen here are some 330,000 distinct CDR3 sequences, roughly 23% observed once, and the top ten hold 25% to 35%. V lost 5 bases, J lost 6 bases, and 16 bases lay in between. The germline V gene has CDR1 MRHNA and CDR2 SNTAGT. The CDR3 has 15 residues. Time point reported: persistent/refractory GD, antithyroid drugs over 5 years with positive TRAb. Extracted PBMC RNA gave rise to the TCR library. Each patient gave 7 to 10 milliliters of EDTA-anticoagulated peripheral blood.

Sequences were derived from peripheral blood mononuclear cells (PBMCs), sampled when the disease was refractory, from a patient treated with antithyroid drugs. The chain carries TRBV6-4 and TRBJ2-2; D call uncertain. The source is a middle-aged woman with Graves disease. The CDR3 DNA is TGTGCCAGCAGTTCGGTGGCTATCGCCGCCGGGGAGCTGTTTTTT. Amino acids: CASSSVAIAAGELFF.